Each of the 29 T cell receptor beta chains below was sequenced from the same sample in a study of STAT5B mutations in CD4+ large granular lymphocyte leukemia. Here immunoSEQ multiplex PCR was the method, and the copy in TCRdb shows in-frame clones only, minus some. The sample shows about 30,000 clones, 65% to 80% of them seen only once. Source material: CD4+ T cells from blood buffy coats. Receptors were obtained from a human donor in good health.

This chain joins TRBV30 and TRBJ2-7, with D unclear. The ends were cut back, 0 bases at V and 5 bases at J, with 23 bases in the middle. The CDR3 covers 17 residues. Germline values: CDR1 GTSNPN, CDR2 SVGIG (reference sequence). The CDR3: CAWSVVLSGPYVDEQYF. The CDR3 DNA sequence: TGTGCCTGGAGTGTAGTCCTCTCAGGTCCGTATGTCGACGAGCAGTACTTC.

CDR3 protein: CASKSLQGALNTEAFF. DNA of the CDR3: TGTGCCAGCAAATCATTACAGGGGGCCCTGAACACTGAAGCTTTCTTT. The chain recombines TRBV5-4 with TRBJ1-1; 9 bases line up with TRBD1. Germline CDR1 and CDR2: SGHNT and YYREEE (reference sequence). The CDR3 is made up of 16 amino acids. J was trimmed by 0 bases and V by 6 bases; bases with no gene match: 9.

This chain connects TRBV30 to TRBJ1-2, with TRBD1 as a possible D gene (6 bases). Germline V gives CDR1 GTSNPN, CDR2 SVGIG (reference sequence). The CDR3 is 13 residues long. V was clipped by 2 bases and J by 2 bases, with 9 bases between them. In nucleotides, the CDR3 is TGTGCCTGGAGTCGGCAGGGGAACTATGGCTACACCTTC. It yields the protein CAWSRQGNYGYTF.

The rearrangement joins TRBV7-2 to TRBJ1-2; D is undetermined. This CDR3 has 13 residues. Germline V lookup: CDR1 SGHTA, CDR2 FQGNSA. V was cut by 4 bases and J by 1 base, with 7 bases left in between. The CDR3 DNA follows: TGTGCCAGCAGCTCCGAGCGTAACTATGGCTACACCTTC. Amino acid sequence: CASSSERNYGYTF.

The chain carries TRBV19 and TRBJ1-5; 8 bases line up with TRBD1. Looked up from germline, CDR1 is LNHDA and CDR2 is SQIVND (reference sequence). V was clipped by 6 bases and J by 3 bases; unmatched bases: 7. CDR3 length equals 15 residues. The CDR3 bases are TGTGCCAGTAGGACAGGGGCGACCATCAATCAGCCCCAGCATTTT. This encodes CASRTGATINQPQHF.

Points on this clone: One end of the junction is discordant with germline, which a read error may explain. The chain carries TRBV7-7 and TRBJ2-5; maybe TRBD2 (5 bases). Germline V lookup: CDR1 SSHAT, CDR2 FNYEAQ (reference sequence). The CDR3 has 15 amino acids. Here the CDR3 DNA reads TGTGCTAGCAGCTTAGATATGAGGGCATGGGAGACCCAGTACTTC. The encoded protein is CASSLDMRAWETQYF.

This chain connects TRBV7-2 to TRBJ2-5; a weak D match, TRBD2 (5 bases). This CDR3 is built from 16 residues. Trimming removed 1 base at V and 6 bases at J, with 18 bases between. Per germline, CDR1 SGHTA and CDR2 FQGNSA. CDR3 loop: CASSLGGLRGRKTQYF. The CDR3 nucleotides read TGTGCCAGCAGCTTAGGAGGGTTGCGCGGTAGAAAGACCCAGTACTTC.

The J gene is TRBJ2-5, the V gene TRBV5-6, with D maybe TRBD1 (8 bases). The germline V gene encodes CDR1 SGHDT and CDR2 YYEEEE. The CDR3 has 17 amino acids. V lost 4 bases to trimming and J lost 1 base, with 20 bases between them. The CDR3 coding sequence is TGTGCCAGCAGCCTACAGGGGGTCGGGGGGCCCCAAGAGACCCAGTACTTC. Amino acid sequence: CASSLQGVGGPQETQYF.

This chain uses TRBV10-3 with TRBJ1-1; no firm D call. CDR3 length: 13 residues. The ends were cut back, 6 bases at V and 4 bases at J, with 12 bases in the middle. The germline CDR1 and CDR2 sequences are ENHRY and SYGVKD. The CDR3 spells CAIRGAGGTEAFF. For the CDR3, the DNA is TGTGCCATCAGGGGCGCGGGTGGCACTGAAGCTTTCTTT.

V gene TRBV11-2 combines with J gene TRBJ2-5; D might be TRBD2 (7 bases). The germline V and J ends were trimmed by 0 bases and 6 bases, with 17 bases remaining between them. Germline V gene sequence: CDR1 SGHAT, CDR2 FQNNGV. The CDR3 sequence is 16 residues long. The CDR3 bases are TGTGCCAGCAGCTTAGAATCAGGGGCCGGGGGGAAGACCCAGTACTTC. Translating gives CASSLESGAGGKTQYF. The full variable domain, completed using reference TRBV11-2 and TRBJ2-5, is EAGVAQSPRYKIIEKRQSVAFWCNPISGHATLYWYQQILGQGPKLLIQFQNNGVVDDSQLPKDRFSAERLKGVDSTLKIQPAKLEDSAVYLCASSLESGAGGKTQYFGPGTRLLVL.

This clone was observed a few times. This chain joins TRBV25-1 and TRBJ1-1; 8 bases fit TRBD1. The CDR3 is made up of 14 amino acids. V gave up 3 bases and J gave up 11 bases; unmatched junction bases: 11. Germline assignment: CDR1 MGHDK and CDR2 SYGVNS. CDR3 in amino acids: CASSDLGQGMRAFF. The CDR3 nucleotides read TGTGCCAGCAGTGACCTAGGACAGGGCATGAGGGCTTTCTTT.

This clone was recorded a few times. The genes are TRBV7-3 and TRBJ2-3, with 9 positions matching TRBD2. Germline V gene lookup returns CDR1 SGHTA and CDR2 FQGTGA. The CDR3 extends over 14 amino acids. J gave up 3 bases and V 3 bases, and 1 base lay outside the gene matches. The CDR3 nucleotides read TGTGCCAGCAGCTTTGGACTAGCGACAGATACGCAGTATTTT. Its translation is CASSFGLATDTQYF. The full variable domain, rest sourced from reference TRBV7-3 and TRBJ2-3, is GAGVSQTPSNKVTEKGKYVELRCDPISGHTALYWYRQSLGQGPEFLIYFQGTGAADDSGLPNDRFFAVRPEGSVSTLKIQRTERGDSAVYLCASSFGLATDTQYFGPGTRLTVL.

This clone has a single count. The J gene is TRBJ2-3, the V gene TRBV6-6, with D perhaps TRBD2 (5 bases). The CDR3 is made up of 14 amino acids. The ends were cut back, 6 bases at V and 2 bases at J, with 12 bases in the middle. From germline, CDR1 is MNHNY and CDR2 SVGAGI (reference sequence). CDR3 nucleotides: TGTGCCAGCAGCCTCGGACTTGACACAGATACGCAGTATTTT. As protein: CASSLGLDTDTQYF.

This chain links TRBV7-2 with TRBJ2-7; 10 bases agree with TRBD1. Unmatched junction bases numbered 2, after V lost 1 base and J lost 2 bases. The CDR3 totals 15 residues. The germline V gene encodes CDR1 SGHTA and CDR2 FQGNSA. In nucleotides, the CDR3 is TGTGCCAGCAGCTTAGGGACAGGGGGGACCTACGAGCAGTACTTC. Its protein is CASSLGTGGTYEQYF. The variable domain in full, with the rest retrieved from reference TRBV7-2 and TRBJ2-7, is GAGVSQSPSNKVTEKGKDVELRCDPISGHTALYWYRQSLGQGLEFLIYFQGNSAPDKSGLPSDRFSAERTGGSVSTLTIQRTQQEDSAVYLCASSLGTGGTYEQYFGPGTRLTVT.

The gene calls are TRBV18 and TRBJ2-3; 9 nucleotides match TRBD1. The J segment lost 1 base and the V segment lost 8 bases, leaving 4 bases of the junction unmatched. In germline, CDR1 is KGHSH, CDR2 LQKENI. There are 14 residues in the CDR3. The CDR3 here is CASDRDRGTDTQYF. As DNA, the CDR3 is TGTGCCAGCGACCGGGACAGGGGCACAGATACGCAGTATTTT.

This chain uses TRBV10-1 with TRBJ2-1; D may be TRBD1 (5 bases). CDR3 length: 15 amino acids. Germline V CDR1 and CDR2: WNHNN, SYGVQD (reference sequence). V lost 2 bases and J 8 bases, leaving 16 bases between the germline ends. This CDR3 is CASSEAAGRRDEQFF. CDR3 in DNA: TGCGCCAGCAGTGAGGCAGCAGGGCGAAGGGATGAGCAGTTCTTC.

V and J are TRBV15 and TRBJ2-2; D possibly corresponds to TRBD1 (6 bases). Germline V gene lookup returns CDR1 LNHNV and CDR2 YYDKDF (reference sequence). Trimming cost V 6 bases and J 2 bases, with 13 bases left between them. The CDR3 extends over 15 amino acids. CDR3 residues: CATRVNRANTGELFF. CDR3 nucleotides: TGTGCCACCAGGGTTAACAGGGCCAACACCGGGGAGCTGTTTTTT. The complete variable domain, with remaining parts taken from reference TRBV15 and TRBJ2-2, reads DAMVIQNPRYQVTQFGKPVTLSCSQTLNHNVMYWYQQKSSQAPKLLFHYYDKDFNNEADTPDNFQSRRPNTSFCFLDIRSPGLGDTAMYLCATRVNRANTGELFFGEGSRLTVL.

The rearrangement joins TRBV7-9 to TRBJ2-4, with D tentatively TRBD1 (6 bases). CDR1 SEHNR and CDR2 FQNEAQ come from the germline V gene (reference sequence). The CDR3 has 17 amino acids. The V and J ends lost 5 bases and 1 base respectively, with 18 bases between them. The chain's CDR3 is CASSDYRDQAAKNIQYF. DNA of the CDR3: TGTGCCAGCAGCGATTACAGGGATCAGGCGGCCAAAAACATTCAGTACTTC.

V gene TRBV7-2 combines with J gene TRBJ2-5; 13 positions match TRBD2. V gave up 5 bases and J gave up 5 bases; unmatched junction bases: 14. The CDR3 consists of 18 residues. CDR1 is SGHTA and CDR2 is FQGNSA in the germline V gene. CDR3 amino acids: CASSPRLAGGLAEETQYF. CDR3 DNA sequence: TGTGCCAGCAGCCCCCGACTAGCGGGGGGTTTGGCCGAGGAGACCCAGTACTTC. The full variable domain, in which reference TRBV7-2 and TRBJ2-5 provide the parts outside the CDR3, is GAGVSQSPSNKVTEKGKDVELRCDPISGHTALYWYRQSLGQGLEFLIYFQGNSAPDKSGLPSDRFSAERTGGSVSTLTIQRTQQEDSAVYLCASSPRLAGGLAEETQYFGPGTRLLVL.

This clone was seen a handful of times. J is TRBJ1-5 and V is TRBV2; D may be TRBD1 (5 bases). CDR3 length: 16 residues. CDR1 and CDR2 from the germline V gene are SNHLY and FYNNEI. With 7 bases removed from V and 4 bases from J, the gap between germline ends came to 20 bases. CDR3 amino acids: CASTLGTPPGNQPQHF. As DNA, the CDR3 is TGTGCCAGCACCCTGGGGACTCCTCCGGGGAATCAGCCCCAGCATTTT.

This chain links TRBV9 with TRBJ2-7; 7 positions match TRBD1. V trimming: 3 bases; J trimming: 2 bases; junction bases outside the gene matches: 8. CDR1 and CDR2 (germline): SGDLS, YYNGEE. This CDR3 comprises 15 residues. CDR3 DNA sequence: TGTGCCAGCAGCGAGGGAACAGGGGAAACCTACGAGCAGTACTTC. This encodes CASSEGTGETYEQYF. The whole variable domain, filled in from reference TRBV9 and TRBJ2-7, reads DSGVTQTPKHLITATGQRVTLRCSPRSGDLSVYWYQQSLDQGLQFLIQYYNGEERAKGNILERFSAQQFPDLHSELNLSSLELGDSALYFCASSEGTGETYEQYFGPGTRLTVT.

This chain uses TRBV5-5 with TRBJ1-5, with 7 bases matching TRBD1. CDR3 length: 16 residues. Unmatched junction bases numbered 10, after V lost 1 base and J lost 6 bases. Germline V CDR1 and CDR2: SGHKS, YYEKEE (reference sequence). CDR3 sequence: CASSLLEGAVGQPQHF. The CDR3 region has the DNA TGTGCCAGCAGCTTGTTGGAGGGGGCGGTAGGTCAGCCCCAGCATTTT.

This chain uses TRBV14 with TRBJ2-1; no clear D. In germline, CDR1 is SGHDN, CDR2 FVKESK. Between the trimmed V and J ends, which lost 2 bases and 3 bases, there was a span of 8 bases. This CDR3 region has 14 residues. CDR3 DNA sequence: TGTGCCAGCAGCCAACGGCAGCTCTACAATGAGCAGTTCTTC. Translated: CASSQRQLYNEQFF.

The chain has TRBV6-5 and TRBJ2-7; D unresolved. Per the germline V gene, CDR1 is MNHEY and CDR2 is SVGAGI. The length of the CDR3 is 14 residues. V gave up 0 bases and J gave up 1 base, with 7 bases separating them. The CDR3 spells CASSYSTESYEQYF. CDR3 coding DNA: TGTGCCAGCAGTTACTCGACGGAGTCCTACGAGCAGTACTTC.

Concerning this clone: Relative to the germline gene, one junction end is altered; a read error may explain this. The chain couples TRBV7-7 to TRBJ2-3; possible D gene TRBD1, 6 bases. The CDR3 spans 13 residues. Per germline, CDR1 SSHAT and CDR2 FNYEAQ (reference sequence). CDR3 residues: CASSTDRTDTQYF. In DNA form, the CDR3 reads TGTGCTAGCAGCACTGACAGGACAGATACGCAGTATTTT.

V is TRBV9 and J is TRBJ2-3, with 11 bases that match TRBD1. Looked up from germline, CDR1 is SGDLS and CDR2 is YYNGEE. The CDR3 extends over 14 amino acids. Unmatched junction bases numbered 1, after V lost 3 bases and J lost 4 bases. In DNA form, the CDR3 reads TGTGCCAGCAGCGGGACAGGGGGCGCAGATACGCAGTATTTT. Translating gives CASSGTGGADTQYF.

The chain has TRBV4-3 and TRBJ1-4; D not resolved. V was clipped by 0 bases and J by 10 bases, with 12 bases between them. CDR1 is LGHNA and CDR2 is YSLEER in the germline V gene. The CDR3 runs 14 residues. CDR3 region: CASSQDEGRRKLFF. The DNA for the CDR3 is TGCGCCAGCAGCCAAGATGAGGGCCGTCGAAAACTGTTTTTT.

The chain couples TRBV13 to TRBJ2-3; D unresolved. The length of the CDR3 is 12 residues. The germline V gene has CDR1 PRHDT and CDR2 FYEKMQ (reference sequence). Trimming pared 6 bases from V and 0 bases from J, leaving 4 bases between. CDR3 in amino acids: CASRRSTDTQYF. The CDR3 DNA reads TGTGCCAGCAGGAGGAGCACAGATACGCAGTATTTT.

On this clone: An end of the junction differs from the germline gene, which may be a read error. This rearrangement joins TRBV7-9 to TRBJ2-7, with a possible D match to TRBD1 (5 bases). Per germline, CDR1 SEHNR and CDR2 FQNEAQ (reference sequence). The CDR3 sequence is 16 residues long. In nucleotides, the CDR3 is TGTGCTAGCAGTCTTCCCCCTACAGGCTCCTCCTACGAGCAGTACTTC. Amino acids: CASSLPPTGSSYEQYF.